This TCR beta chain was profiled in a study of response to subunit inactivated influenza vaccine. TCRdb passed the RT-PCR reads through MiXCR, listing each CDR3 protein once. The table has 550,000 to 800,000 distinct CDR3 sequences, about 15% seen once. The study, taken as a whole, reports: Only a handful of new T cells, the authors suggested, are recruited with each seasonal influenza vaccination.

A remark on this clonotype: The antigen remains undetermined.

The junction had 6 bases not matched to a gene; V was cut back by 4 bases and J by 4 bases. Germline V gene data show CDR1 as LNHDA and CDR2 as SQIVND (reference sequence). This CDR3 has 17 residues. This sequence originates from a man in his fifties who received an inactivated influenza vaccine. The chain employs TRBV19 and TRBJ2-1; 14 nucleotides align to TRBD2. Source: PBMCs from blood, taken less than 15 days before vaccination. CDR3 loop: CASSTGLAGALYNEQFF. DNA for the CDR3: TGTGCCAGTAGTACGGGACTAGCGGGGGCGCTTTACAATGAGCAGTTCTTC.